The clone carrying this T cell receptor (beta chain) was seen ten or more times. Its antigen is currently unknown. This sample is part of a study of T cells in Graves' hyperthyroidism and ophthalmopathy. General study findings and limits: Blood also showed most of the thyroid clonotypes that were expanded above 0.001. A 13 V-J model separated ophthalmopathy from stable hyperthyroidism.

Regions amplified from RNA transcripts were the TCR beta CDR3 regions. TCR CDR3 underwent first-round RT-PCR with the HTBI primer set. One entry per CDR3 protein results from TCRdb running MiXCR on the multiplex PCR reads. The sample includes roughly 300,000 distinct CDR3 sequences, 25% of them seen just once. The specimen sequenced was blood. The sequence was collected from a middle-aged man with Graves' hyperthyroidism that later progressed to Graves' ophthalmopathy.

CDR3: CASSLRTSGKETQYF. CDR3 in DNA: TGTGCCAGCAGTTTAAGGACTAGCGGGAAAGAGACCCAGTACTTC. This chain joins TRBV12-3 or TRBV12-4 and TRBJ2-5, with TRBD2 matching over 12 bases. The CDR3 spans 15 residues. Trimming at V came to 2 bases and at J to 3 bases, leaving 1 base not matched to a gene.